This TCR beta chain was observed in a study of graft-versus-host responses after intestinal transplantation. Findings of the study overall: When patients had graft-donor T cell macrochimerism, their allografts held high graft-versus-host to host-versus-graft clonal ratios.

Details on this clone: The antigen remains unidentified.

Sequenced by immunoSEQ multiplex PCR; TCRdb stores in-frame clones only, minus some. The repertoire has fewer than 95,000 clones, roughly 93% of them found once; the top ten carry 0.45% to 0.6%. In germline, CDR1 is SGHVS, CDR2 FNYEAQ. This CDR3 has 16 residues. V dropped 2 bases and J dropped 8; count of bases not matched to a gene: 11. The source material was unstimulated CD8+ T cells sorted from spleen or lymph node cells, sampled before intestinal transplant. The sequence was collected from a human donor who received an intestinal transplant. V usage is TRBV7-6 and J usage is TRBJ2-1; 8 bases map to TRBD2. The CDR3 here is CASSLFSSGPADEQFF. DNA for the CDR3: TGTGCCAGCAGCTTATTTTCTAGCGGGCCGGCGGATGAGCAGTTCTTC.